This TCR beta chain is from a study of beta chain features in type 1 diabetes. General study findings and limits: In all four CD4+ subsets, TCRB CDR3 length was significantly, moderately reduced in type 1 diabetes.

This CDR3 is 14 amino acids long. Trimming removed 4 bases from V and 2 bases from J, with 10 bases in between. Germline V gene lookup returns CDR1 MDHEN and CDR2 SYDVKM. This clone was counted between two and nine times. Its target is unknown. cDNA synthesis used the whole RNA isolate, giving expressed TCRB sequences. The data were produced by immunoSEQ multiplex PCR, yet TCRdb's version contains in-frame clones alone and is incomplete. The sample holds about 240,000 clones, more than 11% seen once. The chain carries TRBV28 and TRBJ2-3; TRBD2 is a possible D gene (6 bases). Input material: naive CD4+ T cells from blood. The receptor comes from a young man with type 1 diabetes. The CDR3 reads CASSSGGLTDTQYF. Written as DNA, the CDR3 is TGTGCCAGCAGTTCCGGGGGTCTCACAGATACGCAGTATTTT.